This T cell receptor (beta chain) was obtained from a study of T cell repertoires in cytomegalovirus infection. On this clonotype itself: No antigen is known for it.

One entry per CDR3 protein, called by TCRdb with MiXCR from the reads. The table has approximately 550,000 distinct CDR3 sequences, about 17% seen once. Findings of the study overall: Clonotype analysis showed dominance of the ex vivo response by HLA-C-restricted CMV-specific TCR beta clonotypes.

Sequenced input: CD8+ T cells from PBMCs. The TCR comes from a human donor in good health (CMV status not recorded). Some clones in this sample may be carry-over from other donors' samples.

The CDR3 is CATSRGRGYEQYF. Written as DNA, the CDR3 is TGTGCCACCAGCAGAGGTCGGGGTTACGAGCAGTACTTC. The chain couples TRBV15 to TRBJ2-7; TRBD2 is a possible D gene (5 bases). Germline CDR1 is LNHNV and CDR2 is YYDKDF (reference sequence). This CDR3 region has 13 residues. Trimming took 1 base from V and 4 from J, leaving 8 bases between them. Together with reference TRBV15 and TRBJ2-7, the CDR3 gives the full variable domain: DAMVIQNPRYQVTQFGKPVTLSCSQTLNHNVMYWYQQKSSQAPKLLFHYYDKDFNNEADTPDNFQSRRPNTSFCFLDIRSPGLGDTAMYLCATSRGRGYEQYFGPGTRLTVT.